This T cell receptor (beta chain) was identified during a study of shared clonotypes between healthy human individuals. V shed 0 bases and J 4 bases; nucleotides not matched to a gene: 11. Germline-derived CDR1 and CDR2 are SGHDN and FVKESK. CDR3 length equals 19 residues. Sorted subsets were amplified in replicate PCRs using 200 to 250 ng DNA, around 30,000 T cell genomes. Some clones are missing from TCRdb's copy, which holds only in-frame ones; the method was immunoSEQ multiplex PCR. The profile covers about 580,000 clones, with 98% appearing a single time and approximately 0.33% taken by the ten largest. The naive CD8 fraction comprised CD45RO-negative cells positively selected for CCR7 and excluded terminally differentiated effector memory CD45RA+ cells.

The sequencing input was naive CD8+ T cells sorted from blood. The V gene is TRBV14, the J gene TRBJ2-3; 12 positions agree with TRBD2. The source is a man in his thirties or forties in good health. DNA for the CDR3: TGTGCCAGCAGCCAAGATATTGGGACTAGCGGGCTGTATGCAGATACGCAGTATTTT. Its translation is CASSQDIGTSGLYADTQYF.